The rows below give T cell receptor beta chains drawn from one sample of a study of T cells in localized non-small cell lung cancer. The repertoire was sequenced with immunoSEQ multiplex PCR; TCRdb's copy has only in-frame clones and lacks some. The table records 15,000 to 25,000 clones, around nine tenths of them present only once. This material consisted of peripheral blood, taken before any cancer treatment. The origin of the receptors is a male donor older than 55 with stage I squamous cell lung carcinoma. Each CDR3 is given with its conserved first and last residue. A D gene is named only where the DNA matches it firmly. Size is omitted from some rows. Given values are once, few, many or a class for expanded clones.

abundance,v_gene,j_gene,d_gene,CDR3aa
.,TRBV6-4,TRBJ2-1,TRBD1,CASSESTGANEQFF
.,TRBV5-3,TRBJ2-1,.,CARSFPYNEQFF
.,TRBV9,TRBJ1-1,.,CASSVEHQGDINTEAFF
once,TRBV30,TRBJ1-1,.,CAWSVPKPEAFF
.,TRBV29-1,TRBJ1-1,.,CSVEVSGALTEAFF
once,TRBV10-3,TRBJ2-2,.,CAISELAAPNTGELFF
.,TRBV4-2,TRBJ2-1,.,CASSQERKQFF
.,TRBV25-1,TRBJ1-4,.,CASGSIKGSGKLFF
.,TRBV27,TRBJ1-2,.,CASSLGGGGGYTF
.,TRBV6-6,TRBJ2-7,TRBD2,CASSYSVAGGYEQYF
.,TRBV5-5,TRBJ2-6,.,CASSSTASSGANVLTF
.,TRBV5-5,TRBJ2-5,.,CASSRAGRETQYF
.,TRBV7-2,TRBJ2-3,TRBD2,CASSTRLAGGSTDTQYF
.,TRBV5-6,TRBJ2-5,.,CASSLASREGIETQYF
.,TRBV28,TRBJ2-7,.,CASSLLVEASYEQYF
.,TRBV30,TRBJ2-7,TRBD2,CAWSGAAGENSPRKYF
.,TRBV4-3,TRBJ2-1,.,CASSQDLYSAYNEQFF
.,TRBV19,TRBJ1-5,.,CASRKGEVGPGEPQHF
.,TRBV7-2,TRBJ2-3,TRBD1,CASRTGDTDTQYF
.,TRBV5-1,TRBJ2-1,TRBD2,CASSISSGRVGNEQFF
.,TRBV2,TRBJ1-5,.,CASSGAAANNQPQHF
.,TRBV9,TRBJ1-4,.,CASGSRNEKLFF
.,TRBV4-3,TRBJ2-5,TRBD1,CASSRAEARTTGGLQTQYF
once,TRBV27,TRBJ2-3,.,CASSPLRRSTDTQYF
once,TRBV7-2,TRBJ2-5,.,CASSSPSAGAVETQYF
.,TRBV19,TRBJ1-5,.,CAMTPPSQPQHF
once,TRBV6-6,TRBJ1-5,TRBD1,CASIQGQGDQPQHF
.,TRBV7-8,TRBJ2-5,.,CAITRQSQETQYF
once,TRBV30,TRBJ2-5,TRBD2,CAWTGSSGRAGTQYF
.,TRBV7-2,TRBJ2-1,TRBD2,CASSLDGGRAHNEQFF
.,TRBV6-5,TRBJ2-1,TRBD2,CASSQAGGRYNEQFF
.,TRBV4-3,TRBJ1-5,.,CASSQEWGGSNQPQHF
.,TRBV28,TRBJ2-7,.,CASSLFRSSYEQYF
.,TRBV7-2,TRBJ2-7,.,CASSKGGEDEQYF
.,TRBV7-2,TRBJ2-3,.,CASGRGRGDTQYF
.,TRBV28,TRBJ2-7,TRBD2,CASSPALRTFNPGLAGVNHEQYF
.,TRBV18,TRBJ1-2,TRBD1,CASSPRQGARYGYTF
once,TRBV19,TRBJ2-1,TRBD2,CASSARTSGSGSYNEQFF
.,TRBV23-1,TRBJ2-7,.,CASSSTGALPDEQYF
.,TRBV28,.,TRBD1,CASSPGQFSSYEQYF
.,TRBV21-1,TRBJ1-4,.,CASRVSGSFNEKLFF
.,TRBV18,TRBJ1-1,TRBD1,CASSPGQGNTEAFF
.,TRBV27,TRBJ1-1,.,CASSLSHFTTGVTEAFF
.,TRBV11-2,TRBJ2-2,TRBD1,CASSHRGIFTGELFF
.,TRBV10-1,TRBJ2-3,.,CASSADLTDTQYF
.,TRBV6-5,TRBJ1-1,TRBD1,CASRDRGPNTEAFF
once,TRBV14,TRBJ2-1,.,CASSPLRDSPFETEQFF
once,TRBV11-2,TRBJ2-7,TRBD1,CASSSLQGVSGYEQYF
.,TRBV4-3,TRBJ2-1,TRBD2,CASSQPSGGHNEQFF
once,TRBV6-6,TRBJ2-2,.,CASSYYSGVNTGELFF
.,TRBV4-2,TRBJ2-7,TRBD2,CASSQDWTSGLFEQYF
.,TRBV5-6,TRBJ2-7,.,CASSLLQNYEQYF
.,TRBV11-2,TRBJ2-7,.,CASSLQGSSYEQYF
.,TRBV18,TRBJ1-1,TRBD1,CASSQDRGLTEAFF
.,TRBV7-2,TRBJ2-1,TRBD2,CASSSRVAGWNEQFF
.,TRBV28,TRBJ1-2,.,CASSHQGVLARGYTF
.,TRBV19,TRBJ2-5,TRBD2,CASTGLADQETQYF